Presented here are 28 T cell receptor beta chains from one specimen sequenced in a study of blood T cell repertoires in COVID-19. Assay used: immunoSEQ multiplex PCR; TCRdb lists only in-frame clones, some missing. This table has under 300,000 clones, 81% appearing once. The sample comprised peripheral blood. The receptor set was obtained from a woman in her fifties or sixties with active or convalescent COVID-19.

The count of this clone is one. The chain employs TRBV11-1 and TRBJ2-2; the match to TRBD1 covers 8 bases. The CDR3 is 14 amino acids. V gave up 8 bases and J gave up 3 bases; unmatched junction bases: 5. CDR1 and CDR2 from the germline V gene are SGHAT and FQDESV (reference sequence). CDR3 bases: TGTGCCAGCGGCCAGGGGGCTTACACCGGGGAGCTGTTTTTT. Its translation is CASGQGAYTGELFF.

A single count supports this clone. V and J are TRBV3-1 (or the pseudogene TRBV3-2) and TRBJ1-2; no reliable D call. The V end lost 0 bases, the J end lost 6 bases, and 17 bases lay between the germline ends. Germline CDR1 reads LGHDT; CDR2 reads YNNKEL (reference sequence). This CDR3 has 16 amino acids. The CDR3 nucleotides are TGTGCCAGCAGCCAAGAATACGTGGTACAGCAGCATGGCTACACCTTC. Protein sequence: CASSQEYVVQQHGYTF.

The chain joins TRBV9 to TRBJ2-7; 9 bases line up with TRBD2. Losses at the gene ends were 3 bases for V and 6 bases for J; bases not matched to a gene: 10. This CDR3 comprises 15 residues. The germline gives CDR1 SGDLS, CDR2 YYNGEE. The CDR3 DNA sequence: TGTGCCAGCAGCGGGAAGAGCGGGGGGCCCCTCGAGCAGTACTTC. It codes for CASSGKSGGPLEQYF.

The chain links TRBV19 to TRBJ2-2; TRBD2 is a possible D gene (7 bases). This CDR3 region has 15 residues. Trimming pared 5 bases from V and 5 bases from J, leaving 15 bases between. Germline CDR1 and CDR2: LNHDA and SQIVND (reference sequence). As DNA, the CDR3 is TGTGCCAGTAGTGCCCTCCGGGGGGCGACCGGGGAGCTGTTTTTT. Protein product: CASSALRGATGELFF. The full variable domain, in which reference TRBV19 and TRBJ2-2 provide the parts outside the CDR3, is DGGITQSPKYLFRKEGQNVTLSCEQNLNHDAMYWYRQDPGQGLRLIYYSQIVNDFQKGDIAEGYSVSREKKESFPLTVTSAQKNPTAFYLCASSALRGATGELFFGEGSRLTVL.

CDR3 nucleotides: TGTGCCAGCAGTGAACTTGCGGGGGGAATTCGGGGGCAGTATTTT. Protein sequence: CASSELAGGIRGQYF. The chain couples TRBV2 to TRBJ2-3; 8 bases line up with TRBD2. V lost 2 bases to trimming and J lost 11 bases; unmatched junction nucleotides: 12. Germline V lookup: CDR1 SNHLY, CDR2 FYNNEI. This CDR3 is built from 15 residues.

The rearrangement joins TRBV27 to TRBJ1-2; 10 bases align to TRBD1. CDR1 is MNHEY and CDR2 is SMNVEV in the germline V gene (reference sequence). With V trimmed by 2 bases and J by 8 bases, 2 bases remained unmatched. The CDR3 extends over 13 amino acids. The CDR3 nucleotides are TGTGCCAGCAGTTTAGGGACAGGGGAAGGCTACACCTTC. Its protein is CASSLGTGEGYTF.

The J gene is TRBJ1-4, the V gene TRBV7-2; D not resolved. With 3 bases removed from V and 8 bases from J, the gap between germline ends came to 10 bases. The CDR3 sequence is 13 residues long. From germline, CDR1 is SGHTA and CDR2 FQGNSA. CDR3 in amino acids: CASSFWPEEKLFF. The CDR3 DNA reads as TGTGCCAGCAGCTTCTGGCCAGAAGAAAAACTGTTTTTT.

This chain uses TRBV12-3 or TRBV12-4 with TRBJ1-2; D is perhaps TRBD1 (5 bases). Trimming removed 2 bases from V and 12 bases from J, with 13 bases in between. CDR3 size: 12 residues. DNA for the CDR3: TGTGCCAGCAGTTTACCAGGGATGGCTAACACCTTC. Amino acid sequence: CASSLPGMANTF.

Remarks on this clone: Other DNA sequences within the sample encode an identical CDR3. V gene TRBV9 combines with J gene TRBJ2-2, with 13 bases lining up with TRBD2. Germline assignment: CDR1 SGDLS and CDR2 YYNGEE. With 2 bases clipped from V and 5 bases from J, the junction kept 3 bases outside the gene matches. This CDR3 region has 16 residues. CDR3 amino acids: CASSVRLAGGTGELFF. CDR3 bases: TGTGCCAGCAGCGTCAGACTAGCGGGGGGAACCGGGGAGCTGTTTTTT.

V gene TRBV9 combines with J gene TRBJ2-2; 8 nucleotides line up with TRBD2. After removal of 0 bases from V and 4 bases from J, the junction contained 5 bases not matched to a gene. CDR1 is SGDLS, CDR2 YYNGEE, per germline. CDR3 length: 16 amino acids. The DNA of the CDR3 is TGTGCCAGCAGCGTAGGTGGCGGGGGGCCCACCGGGGAGCTGTTTTTT. This sequence encodes CASSVGGGGPTGELFF.

This clone was found a few times. This chain links TRBV10-3 with TRBJ1-4, with a possible D match to TRBD1 (6 bases). V dropped 3 bases and J dropped 6 bases, with 14 bases sitting between them. The CDR3 has 15 amino acids. Germline V gives CDR1 ENHRY, CDR2 SYGVKD. CDR3 in DNA: TGTGCCATCAGTGAAGGGGGGGGAGAGGATGAAAAACTGTTTTTT. Translated, it gives CAISEGGGEDEKLFF.

V and J are TRBV18 and TRBJ1-5, with D possibly TRBD1 on 6 matching bases. This CDR3 has 15 residues. In germline, CDR1 is KGHSH, CDR2 LQKENI. V gave up 6 bases and J gave up 2 bases, with 14 bases separating them. CDR3 bases: TGTGCCAGCTCGACTACAGGGTTGGGCAATCAGCCCCAGCATTTT. Its translation: CASSTTGLGNQPQHF. The whole variable domain, remainder taken from reference TRBV18 and TRBJ1-5, is NAGVMQNPRHLVRRRGQEARLRCSPMKGHSHVYWYRQLPEEGLKFMVYLQKENIIDESGMPKERFSAEFPKEGPSILRIQQVVRGDSAAYFCASSTTGLGNQPQHFGDGTRLSIL.

This chain joins TRBV7-2 and TRBJ1-1, with 7 bases matching TRBD1. In germline, CDR1 is SGHTA, CDR2 FQGNSA. The V segment lost 5 bases and the J segment 10 bases; nucleotides outside the gene matches: 10. The CDR3 runs to 13 residues. CDR3 bases: TGTGCCAGCAGCCAACAGGGGCTCCAGGCAGCTTTCTTT. Its translation is CASSQQGLQAAFF.

The chain employs TRBV18 and TRBJ1-5; 8 bases align to TRBD1. The CDR3 contains 17 residues. Germline V gene lookup returns CDR1 KGHSH and CDR2 LQKENI. The J segment lost 0 bases and the V segment lost 2 bases, leaving 6 bases of the junction unmatched. In DNA, the CDR3 is TGTGCCAGCTCACCATACAGGGGGGGCTATAGCAATCAGCCCCAGCATTTT. It encodes CASSPYRGGYSNQPQHF.

The rearrangement joins TRBV9 to TRBJ2-3; D is uncertain. The V gene's germline CDR1 is SGDLS and CDR2 YYNGEE. The CDR3 runs to 14 residues. V was pared by 0 bases and J by 5 bases, with 10 bases between. The CDR3 DNA is TGTGCCAGCAGCGTAGGGGCAGAGAGAGATACGCAGTATTTT. Amino acid sequence: CASSVGAERDTQYF.

V and J are TRBV12-3 or TRBV12-4 and TRBJ2-4; unclear D gene. V lost 2 bases, J lost 7 bases, and 9 bases lay in between. This CDR3 contains 13 residues. CDR3 in amino acids: CASSLNRQNIQYF. The CDR3 nucleotides are TGTGCCAGCAGTTTAAACCGTCAGAACATTCAGTACTTC.

Concerning this clone itself: Germline is not matched at one junction end, which may reflect a read error. The chain couples TRBV24-1 to TRBJ1-3, with D perhaps TRBD1 (6 bases). The CDR3 loop spans 11 amino acids. CDR1 is KGHDR, CDR2 SFDVKD, per germline. The CDR3 DNA reads TGTGCCACCTTTTGTCGGGGCGGGGGGCTATTT. It codes for CATFCRGGGLF.

The chain carries TRBV7-3 and TRBJ2-5; a weak D match, TRBD2 (7 bases). V lost 5 bases and J lost 1, with 17 bases in between. Germline-derived CDR1 and CDR2 are SGHTA and FQGTGA. The CDR3 totals 16 residues. CDR3 protein: CASSRTGRGAQETQYF. CDR3 in DNA: TGTGCCAGCAGCCGAACAGGCCGGGGGGCCCAAGAGACCCAGTACTTC.

The J gene is TRBJ1-5, the V gene TRBV2, with D maybe TRBD1 (5 bases). The germline V gene has CDR1 SNHLY and CDR2 FYNNEI. Trimming removed 6 bases at V and 4 bases at J, with 13 bases between. The CDR3 has 14 residues. In DNA form, the CDR3 reads TGTGCCAGCAGGGACATCTGGGATAATCAGCCCCAGCATTTT. It codes for CASRDIWDNQPQHF. The variable domain in full, with the rest retrieved from reference TRBV2 and TRBJ1-5, is EPEVTQTPSHQVTQMGQEVILRCVPISNHLYFYWYRQILGQKVEFLVSFYNNEISEKSEIFDDQFSVERPDGSNFTLKIRSTKLEDSAMYFCASRDIWDNQPQHFGDGTRLSIL.

The chain employs TRBV28 and TRBJ2-5; no clear D. The CDR3 runs to 14 residues. The ends were cut back, 4 bases at V and 4 bases at J, with 13 bases in the middle. CDR1 and CDR2 from the germline V gene are MDHEN and SYDVKM. The CDR3 sequence is CASSSQVMRETQYF. DNA for the CDR3: TGTGCCAGCAGTTCTCAGGTTATGAGAGAGACCCAGTACTTC.

This chain joins TRBV5-4 and TRBJ2-4, with 9 positions matching TRBD2. The CDR3 runs 19 residues. With 0 bases clipped from V and 8 bases from J, the junction kept 18 bases outside the gene matches. The V gene's germline CDR1 is SGHNT and CDR2 YYREEE (reference sequence). The CDR3 region has the DNA TGTGCCAGCAGCTTGGCCTACCCACTTAAACGCGGGGGGGCTGACATTCAGTACTTC. It is translated as CASSLAYPLKRGGADIQYF. Filled out from reference TRBV5-4 and TRBJ2-4, the complete variable domain reads ETGVTQSPTHLIKTRGQQVTLRCSSQSGHNTVSWYQQALGQGPQFIFQYYREEENGRGNFPPRFSGLQFPNYSSELNVNALELDDSALYLCASSLAYPLKRGGADIQYFGAGTRLSVL.

The sample holds a few counts of this clone. V gene TRBV9 combines with J gene TRBJ2-3, with no clear D. The CDR3 runs 13 residues. Trimming removed 4 bases from V and 5 bases from J, with 11 bases in between. Germline V lookup: CDR1 SGDLS, CDR2 YYNGEE. This CDR3 is CASSTDTRDTQYF. The CDR3, as DNA: TGTGCCAGCAGCACAGATACCCGAGATACGCAGTATTTT.

The V gene is TRBV5-1, the J gene TRBJ1-6; D is unclear. Germline V CDR1 and CDR2: SGHRS, YFSETQ. Trimming took off 0 bases at V and 7 bases at J, with 14 bases between the two ends. This CDR3 has 16 amino acids. For the CDR3, the DNA is TGCGCCAGCAGCTTGGTTTCCGGGGTCCTAAATTCACCCCTCCACTTT. Translation gives CASSLVSGVLNSPLHF.

The chain recombines TRBV2 with TRBJ1-4; maybe TRBD1 (5 bases). Deletions cut 7 bases from V and 8 bases from J, with 11 bases between. This CDR3 spans 12 amino acids. Looked up from germline, CDR1 is SNHLY and CDR2 is FYNNEI. CDR3 loop: CASIGTGEKLFF. The CDR3, as DNA: TGTGCCAGCATCGGGACTGGGGAAAAACTGTTTTTT.

This clone was recorded only once. The genes are TRBV4-2 and TRBJ2-2, with TRBD2 matching 10 bases. Per the germline V gene, CDR1 is LGHNA and CDR2 is YNFKEQ. Trimming took 4 bases from V and 6 from J; bases not matched to a gene: 2. The CDR3 spans 14 residues. In nucleotides, the CDR3 is TGTGCCAGCAGCCGGGGGACTAGCGCCGGGGAGCTGTTTTTT. Amino acids: CASSRGTSAGELFF.

The chain combines TRBV9 with TRBJ2-3; D unclear. This CDR3 has 14 residues. Germline V CDR1 and CDR2: SGDLS, YYNGEE. Trimming stripped 0 bases from V and 3 bases from J, with 8 bases between. In DNA form, the CDR3 reads TGTGCCAGCAGCGTAGATCGGGTGACAGATACGCAGTATTTT. Its protein is CASSVDRVTDTQYF.

V gene TRBV29-1 combines with J gene TRBJ1-2; perhaps TRBD1 as D (5 bases). The germline V gene has CDR1 SQVTM and CDR2 ANQGSEA. The V end was cut by 8 bases, the J end by 0 bases, with 19 bases between. There are 15 residues in the CDR3. Here the CDR3 reads CSPPGRGGANYGYTF. DNA for the CDR3: TGCAGCCCGCCCGGACGGGGGGGGGCTAACTATGGCTACACCTTC.

The chain links TRBV7-2 to TRBJ1-2, with D possibly being TRBD1 (5 bases). The germline gives CDR1 SGHTA, CDR2 FQGNSA. V was shortened by 2 bases and J by 0 bases, with 10 bases between the two germline ends. The CDR3 is 15 amino acids. The CDR3 DNA sequence: TGTGCCAGCAGCTTATCAGCAGGGCCTAACTATGGCTACACCTTC. Amino acid sequence: CASSLSAGPNYGYTF.